This T cell receptor beta chain came from a study of technical replicates of blood from several donors. Germline CDR1 and CDR2: SSHAT and FNYEAQ (reference sequence). The length of the CDR3 is 16 residues. V trimming: 5 bases; J trimming: 0 bases; junction bases outside the gene matches: 3. Sequenced by immunoSEQ multiplex PCR; TCRdb stores in-frame clones only, minus some. The data hold 75,000 to 95,000 clones, with nearly 97% observed a single time. This chain links TRBV7-7 with TRBJ2-3, with TRBD2 matching 12 bases. Input material: T cells isolated from PBMCs. The receptor was derived from a human donor in good health. In DNA, the CDR3 is TGTGCCAGCAGCCCACTAGCGGGGGGTAGCACAGATACGCAGTATTTT. Its protein is CASSPLAGGSTDTQYF.